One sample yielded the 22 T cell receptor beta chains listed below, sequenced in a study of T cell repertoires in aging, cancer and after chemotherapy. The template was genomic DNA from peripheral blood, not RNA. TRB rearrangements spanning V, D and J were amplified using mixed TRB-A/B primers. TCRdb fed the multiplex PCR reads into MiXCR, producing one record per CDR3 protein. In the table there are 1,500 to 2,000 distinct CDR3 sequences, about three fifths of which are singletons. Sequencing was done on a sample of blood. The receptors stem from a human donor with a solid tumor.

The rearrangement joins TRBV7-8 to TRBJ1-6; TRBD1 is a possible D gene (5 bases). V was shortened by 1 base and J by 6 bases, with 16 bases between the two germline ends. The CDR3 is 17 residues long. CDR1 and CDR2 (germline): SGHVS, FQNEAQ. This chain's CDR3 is CASSLGPQGSFNSPLHF. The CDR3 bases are TGTGCCAGCAGCTTAGGTCCGCAGGGTTCTTTTAATTCACCCCTCCACTTT.

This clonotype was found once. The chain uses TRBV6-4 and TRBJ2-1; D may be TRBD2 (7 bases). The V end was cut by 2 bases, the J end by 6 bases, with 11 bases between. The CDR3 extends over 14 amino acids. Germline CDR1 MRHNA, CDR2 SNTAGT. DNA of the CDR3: TGTGCCAGCAGTGACAGGGGGGAGGGCAATGAGCAGTTCTTC. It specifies CASSDRGEGNEQFF.

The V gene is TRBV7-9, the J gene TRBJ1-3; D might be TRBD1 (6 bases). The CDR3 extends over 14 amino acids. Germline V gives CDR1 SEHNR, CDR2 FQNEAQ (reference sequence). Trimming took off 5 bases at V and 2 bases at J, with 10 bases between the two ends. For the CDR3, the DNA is TGTGCCAGCAGCCGAACAGGGACTGGAAACACCATATATTTT. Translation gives CASSRTGTGNTIYF.

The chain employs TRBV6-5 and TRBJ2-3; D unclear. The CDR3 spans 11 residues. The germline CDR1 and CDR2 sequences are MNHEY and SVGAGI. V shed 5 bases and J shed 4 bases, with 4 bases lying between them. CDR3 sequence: CASSEADTQYF. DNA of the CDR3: TGTGCCAGCAGTGAGGCAGATACGCAGTATTTT.

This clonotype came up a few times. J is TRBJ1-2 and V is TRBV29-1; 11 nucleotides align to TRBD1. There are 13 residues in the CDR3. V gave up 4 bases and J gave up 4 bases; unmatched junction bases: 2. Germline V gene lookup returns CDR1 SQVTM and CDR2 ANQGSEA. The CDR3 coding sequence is TGCAGCGTTGTAGGGACAGGGGGCTATGGCTACACCTTC. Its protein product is CSVVGTGGYGYTF.

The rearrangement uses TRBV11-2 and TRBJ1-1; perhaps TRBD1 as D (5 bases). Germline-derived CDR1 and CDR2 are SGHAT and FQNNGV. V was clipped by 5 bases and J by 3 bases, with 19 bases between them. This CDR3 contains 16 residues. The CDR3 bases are TGTGCCAGCAGCCACAGGATCGGTAACATCGACACTGAAGCTTTCTTT. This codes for CASSHRIGNIDTEAFF. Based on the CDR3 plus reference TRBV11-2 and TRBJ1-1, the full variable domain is EAGVAQSPRYKIIEKRQSVAFWCNPISGHATLYWYQQILGQGPKLLIQFQNNGVVDDSQLPKDRFSAERLKGVDSTLKIQPAKLEDSAVYLCASSHRIGNIDTEAFFGQGTRLTVV.

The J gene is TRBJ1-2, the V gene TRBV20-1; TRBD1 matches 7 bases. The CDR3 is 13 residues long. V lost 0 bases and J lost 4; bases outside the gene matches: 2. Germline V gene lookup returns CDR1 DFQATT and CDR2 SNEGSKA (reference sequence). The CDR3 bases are TGCAGTGCTAGAGAAGGGGGCGGCTATGGCTACACCTTC. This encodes CSAREGGGYGYTF.

In DNA, the CDR3 is TGTGCCAGCGGCGACTACAGGGAAGCTGGAAACACCATATATTTT. Protein: CASGDYREAGNTIYF. The gene calls are TRBV6-5 and TRBJ1-3; tentative D call: TRBD1 (6 bases). Germline CDR1 reads MNHEY; CDR2 reads SVGAGI. Trimming stripped 8 bases from V and 2 bases from J, with 16 bases between. The CDR3 totals 15 residues.

Here the CDR3 DNA reads TGCAGTGCTAGAGATTCGCTAACGCAGTATTTT. It translates to CSARDSLTQYF. The chain joins TRBV20-1 to TRBJ2-3; D gene unclear. V lost 0 bases, J lost 9 bases, and 7 bases lay in between. The CDR3 runs to 11 residues. Looked up from germline, CDR1 is DFQATT and CDR2 is SNEGSKA (reference sequence).

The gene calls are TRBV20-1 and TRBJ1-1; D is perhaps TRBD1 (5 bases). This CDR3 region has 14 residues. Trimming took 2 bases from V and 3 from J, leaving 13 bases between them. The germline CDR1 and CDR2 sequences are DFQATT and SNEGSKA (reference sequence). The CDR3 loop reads CSARQGQWDTEAFF. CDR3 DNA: TGCAGTGCTAGACAGGGTCAGTGGGACACTGAAGCTTTCTTT.

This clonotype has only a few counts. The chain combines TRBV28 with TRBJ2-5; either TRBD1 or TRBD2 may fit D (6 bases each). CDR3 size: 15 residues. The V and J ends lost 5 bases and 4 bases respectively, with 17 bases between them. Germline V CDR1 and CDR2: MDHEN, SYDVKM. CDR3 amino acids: CASSRLGGQAETQYF. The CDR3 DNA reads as TGTGCCAGCAGTCGCCTTGGGGGGCAGGCAGAGACCCAGTACTTC.

The CDR3 reads CASSKGGPNEKLFF. CDR3 bases: TGTGCCAGCAGCAAAGGGGGCCCGAATGAAAAACTGTTTTTT. The rearrangement uses TRBV7-2 and TRBJ1-4, with 7 nucleotides matching TRBD1. This CDR3 is 14 amino acids long. Germline values: CDR1 SGHTA, CDR2 FQGNSA. After removal of 5 bases from V and 5 bases from J, the junction contained 5 bases not matched to a gene.

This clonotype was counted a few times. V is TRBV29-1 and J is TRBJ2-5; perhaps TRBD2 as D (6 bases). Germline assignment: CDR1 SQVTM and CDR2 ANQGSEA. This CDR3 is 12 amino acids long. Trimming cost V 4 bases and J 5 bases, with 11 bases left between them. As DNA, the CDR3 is TGCAGCGTTGGCTTGGGGAGGGAGACCCAGTACTTC. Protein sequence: CSVGLGRETQYF. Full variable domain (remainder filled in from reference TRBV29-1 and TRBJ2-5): SAVISQKPSRDICQRGTSLTIQCQVDSQVTMMFWYRQQPGQSLTLIATANQGSEATYESGFVIDKFPISRPNLTFSTLTVSNMSPEDSSIYLCSVGLGRETQYFGPGTRLLVL.

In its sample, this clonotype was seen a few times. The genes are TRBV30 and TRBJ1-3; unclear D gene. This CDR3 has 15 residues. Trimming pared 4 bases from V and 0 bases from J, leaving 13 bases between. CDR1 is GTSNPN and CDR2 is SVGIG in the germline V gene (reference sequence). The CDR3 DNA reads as TGTGCCTGGAAGGTCCAGGCGATCTCTGGAAACACCATATATTTT. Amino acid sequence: CAWKVQAISGNTIYF.

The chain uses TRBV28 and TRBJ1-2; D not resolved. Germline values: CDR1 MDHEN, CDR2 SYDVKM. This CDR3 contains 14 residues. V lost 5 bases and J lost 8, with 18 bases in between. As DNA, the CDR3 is TGTGCCAGCAGTCTAGACGAGCTTTCGGGAGGCTACACCTTC. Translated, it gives CASSLDELSGGYTF.

CDR3 bases: TGTGCCAGCAGCTACGGGAGCTCTGGAAACACCATATATTTT. Its translation: CASSYGSSGNTIYF. This chain connects TRBV7-6 to TRBJ1-3; D is ambiguous. Germline CDR1 and CDR2: SGHVS and FNYEAQ. This CDR3 has 14 residues. V was shortened by 4 bases and J by 0 bases, with 7 bases between the two germline ends.

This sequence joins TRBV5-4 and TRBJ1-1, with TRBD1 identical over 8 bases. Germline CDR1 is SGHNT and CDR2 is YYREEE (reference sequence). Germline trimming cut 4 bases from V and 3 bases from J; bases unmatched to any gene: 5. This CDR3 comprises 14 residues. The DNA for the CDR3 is TGTGCCAGCAGCATAGACAGGGGTGACACTGAAGCTTTCTTT. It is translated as CASSIDRGDTEAFF.

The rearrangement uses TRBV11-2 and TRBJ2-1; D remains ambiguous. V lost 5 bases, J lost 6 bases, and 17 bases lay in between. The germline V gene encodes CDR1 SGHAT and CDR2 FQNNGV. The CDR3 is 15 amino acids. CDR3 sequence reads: CASSPPFRVGNEQFF. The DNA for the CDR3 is TGTGCCAGCAGCCCCCCGTTCCGTGTGGGCAATGAGCAGTTCTTC.

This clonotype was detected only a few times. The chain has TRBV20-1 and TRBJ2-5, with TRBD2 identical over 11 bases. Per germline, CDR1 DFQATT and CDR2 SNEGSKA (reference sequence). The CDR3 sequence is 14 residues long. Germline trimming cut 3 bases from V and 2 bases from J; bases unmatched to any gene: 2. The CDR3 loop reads CSASGTSGQETQYF. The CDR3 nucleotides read TGCAGTGCTAGCGGGACTAGCGGACAAGAGACCCAGTACTTC.

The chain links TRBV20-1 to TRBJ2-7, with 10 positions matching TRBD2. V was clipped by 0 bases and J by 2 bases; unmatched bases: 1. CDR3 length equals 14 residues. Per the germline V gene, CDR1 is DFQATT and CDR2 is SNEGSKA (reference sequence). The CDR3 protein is CSARETSGAYEQYF. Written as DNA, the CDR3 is TGCAGTGCTAGAGAAACTAGCGGGGCCTACGAGCAGTACTTC.

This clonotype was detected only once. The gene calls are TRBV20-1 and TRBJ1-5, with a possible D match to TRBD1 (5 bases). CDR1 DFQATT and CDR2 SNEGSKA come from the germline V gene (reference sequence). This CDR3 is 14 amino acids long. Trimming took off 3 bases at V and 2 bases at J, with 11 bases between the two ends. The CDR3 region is CSARGQGGNQPQHF. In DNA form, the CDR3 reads TGCAGTGCTAGGGGGCAGGGTGGCAATCAGCCCCAGCATTTT.

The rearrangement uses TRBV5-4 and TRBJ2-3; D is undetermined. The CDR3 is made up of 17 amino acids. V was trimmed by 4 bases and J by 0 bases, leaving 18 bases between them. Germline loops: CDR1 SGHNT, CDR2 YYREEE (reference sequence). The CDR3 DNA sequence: TGTGCCAGCAGCCATGATCCACTCGCGAGTAGCACAGATACGCAGTATTTT. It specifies CASSHDPLASSTDTQYF.